The next 27 T cell receptor beta chains were all read from a single sample in a study of regulatory T cells in long-lasting Graves disease. Time point here: newly diagnosed GD, antithyroid drugs for less than 3 months. PBMCs were the source of the RNA used for TCR sequencing. Library construction for TCR beta used iRepertoire HTBI primers and Arm-PCR of CDR3 regions. MiXCR was run by TCRdb on the multiplex PCR reads, yielding one entry per CDR3 protein. Of under 450,000 distinct CDR3 sequences in the sample, around 11% were seen once. The sample was also reused in another study, on T cells in Graves' hyperthyroidism and ophthalmopathy.

Material: peripheral blood mononuclear cells (PBMCs), obtained at new diagnosis, from a patient treated with antithyroid drugs. The receptors derive from a woman under 30 with Graves disease.

This clonotype was seen at least ten times. The rearrangement links TRBV5-1 to TRBJ2-7; 7 positions match TRBD1. V was clipped by 3 bases and J by 3 bases; unmatched bases: 15. Per the germline V gene, CDR1 is SGHRS and CDR2 is YFSETQ. This CDR3 contains 17 residues. CDR3 sequence (DNA): TGCGCCAGCAGCTCCCTAGGGGGCACAGCCGAAAACTACGAGCAGTACTTC. Translation: CASSSLGGTAENYEQYF.

This clonotype was counted many times. V usage is TRBV11-2 and J usage is TRBJ1-1; D might be TRBD1 (5 bases). CDR3 length: 16 residues. Germline assignment: CDR1 SGHAT and CDR2 FQNNGV. V lost 0 bases to trimming and J lost 3 bases, with 14 bases between them. CDR3 in amino acids: CASSLEGDVRDTEAFF. CDR3 bases: TGTGCCAGCAGCTTAGAAGGGGACGTTCGGGACACTGAAGCTTTCTTT. Full variable domain (remainder filled in from reference TRBV11-2 and TRBJ1-1): EAGVAQSPRYKIIEKRQSVAFWCNPISGHATLYWYQQILGQGPKLLIQFQNNGVVDDSQLPKDRFSAERLKGVDSTLKIQPAKLEDSAVYLCASSLEGDVRDTEAFFGQGTRLTVV.

The table lists this clonotype with a few counts. The rearrangement links TRBV13 to TRBJ2-7; perhaps TRBD1 as D (7 bases). The CDR3 covers 13 residues. Germline-derived CDR1 and CDR2 are PRHDT and FYEKMQ (reference sequence). The V end lost 5 bases, the J end lost 5 bases, and 13 bases lay between the germline ends. The chain's CDR3 is CASSGGTVNEQYF. The CDR3 DNA reads TGTGCCAGCAGCGGCGGGACAGTCAACGAGCAGTACTTC.

There are many counts of this clonotype. The chain uses TRBV20-1 and TRBJ2-1; TRBD1 matches at 7 bases. The CDR3 has 15 amino acids. Germline V lookup: CDR1 DFQATT, CDR2 SNEGSKA (reference sequence). V dropped 3 bases and J dropped 7; count of bases not matched to a gene: 12. CDR3 sequence reads: CSARGQLMVGNEQFF. CDR3 nucleotide sequence: TGCAGTGCTAGGGGACAGTTGATGGTTGGAAATGAGCAGTTCTTC.

V usage is TRBV9 and J usage is TRBJ2-1; possible D gene TRBD1, 5 bases. CDR1 is SGDLS and CDR2 is YYNGEE in the germline V gene. V lost 3 bases and J lost 4, with 14 bases in between. The CDR3 is 15 amino acids. The CDR3 coding sequence is TGTGCCAGCAGCGCGATGGGGCAGTTATACAATGAGCAGTTCTTC. Encoded protein: CASSAMGQLYNEQFF.

This clonotype was detected only a few times. The chain has TRBV6-9 and TRBJ2-7, with D tentatively TRBD2 (6 bases). The CDR3 covers 13 residues. Germline CDR1 MNHGY, CDR2 SVAAGI. Trimming removed 3 bases from V and 4 bases from J, with 10 bases in between. CDR3 sequence: CASSYPGLYEQYV. Here the CDR3 DNA reads TGTGCCAGCAGTTACCCGGGACTGTACGAGCAGTACGTC.

This clonotype was seen at least ten times. The genes are TRBV27 and TRBJ1-6, with 7 bases aligning to TRBD1. CDR3 size: 15 residues. Germline assignment: CDR1 MNHEY and CDR2 SMNVEV (reference sequence). Unmatched junction bases numbered 9, after V lost 3 bases and J lost 10 bases. The CDR3 here is CASSFPNRGESPLHF. The CDR3 DNA is TGTGCCAGCAGTTTCCCGAACAGGGGCGAGTCACCCCTCCACTTT.

This clonotype was observed at least ten times. The chain employs TRBV7-9 and TRBJ2-3; D is perhaps TRBD1 (7 bases). V was pared by 1 base and J by 2 bases, with 16 bases between. Per germline, CDR1 SEHNR and CDR2 FQNEAQ (reference sequence). The CDR3 covers 17 residues. CDR3 in DNA: TGTGCCAGCAGCTTAGATCCGGGCAGGGGGGACACAGATACGCAGTATTTT. It yields the protein CASSLDPGRGDTDTQYF.

The sample holds many counts of this clonotype. This chain uses TRBV29-1 with TRBJ1-1; no clear D. There are 13 residues in the CDR3. Germline V gene data show CDR1 as SQVTM and CDR2 as ANQGSEA. Trimming pared 6 bases from V and 0 bases from J, leaving 11 bases between. This CDR3 is CSVLSPMNTEAFF. The CDR3 DNA follows: TGCAGCGTGCTATCTCCCATGAACACTGAAGCTTTCTTT.

This clonotype was detected only a few times. The gene calls are TRBV5-1 and TRBJ1-1, with 9 bases identical to TRBD1. The CDR3 extends over 17 amino acids. Germline V gene lookup returns CDR1 SGHRS and CDR2 YFSETQ. After removal of 2 bases from V and 2 bases from J, the junction contained 10 bases not matched to a gene. CDR3 residues: CASSFLTGTGKNTEAFF. CDR3 DNA: TGCGCCAGCAGCTTTTTAACCGGGACAGGGAAAAACACTGAAGCTTTCTTT.

This clonotype was seen at least ten times. V and J are TRBV20-1 and TRBJ2-4; possibly TRBD1 for D (5 bases). Germline CDR1 is DFQATT and CDR2 is SNEGSKA (reference sequence). Trimming cost V 7 bases and J 7 bases, with 17 bases left between them. The CDR3 covers 13 residues. CDR3 in amino acids: CSVNAAGKNIQYF. The DNA of the CDR3 is TGCAGTGTCAACGCGGCAGGGAAGAACATTCAGTACTTC.

This rearrangement joins TRBV30 to TRBJ2-3; D is possibly TRBD1 or TRBD2 (6 bases each). Trimming took 2 bases from V and 0 from J, leaving 18 bases between them. The CDR3 has 17 amino acids. The V gene's germline CDR1 is GTSNPN and CDR2 SVGIG (reference sequence). CDR3 DNA: TGTGCCTGGAGTCGAGGAAGGGGGGCCCCTAGCACAGATACGCAGTATTTT. Protein product: CAWSRGRGAPSTDTQYF.

The V call is TRBV18, the J call TRBJ2-1; tentatively, D is TRBD1 (6 bases). CDR1 is KGHSH and CDR2 is LQKENI in the germline V gene. This CDR3 spans 11 amino acids. The V and J ends lost 3 bases and 12 bases respectively, with 9 bases between them. CDR3 loop: CASSPQDRQFF. Written as DNA, the CDR3 is TGTGCCAGCTCACCGCAGGACAGGCAGTTCTTC. Based on the CDR3 plus reference TRBV18 and TRBJ2-1, the full variable domain is NAGVMQNPRHLVRRRGQEARLRCSPMKGHSHVYWYRQLPEEGLKFMVYLQKENIIDESGMPKERFSAEFPKEGPSILRIQQVVRGDSAAYFCASSPQDRQFFGPGTRLTVL.

This clonotype was seen ten or more times. V and J are TRBV6-2 or TRBV6-3 and TRBJ1-1; the match to TRBD1 covers 9 bases. The junction had 9 bases not matched to a gene; V was cut back by 7 bases and J by 3 bases. The CDR3 runs 15 residues. CDR1 is MNHEY, CDR2 SVGEGT, per germline. The CDR3 protein is CASTSDRGGHTEAFF. CDR3 DNA sequence: TGTGCCAGCACTTCGGACAGGGGCGGACACACTGAAGCTTTCTTT.

This clonotype has at least ten counts. This CDR3 reads CASTGDRFQETQYF. CDR3 coding DNA: TGTGCCAGCACTGGAGACAGGTTCCAAGAGACCCAGTACTTC. The chain joins TRBV28 to TRBJ2-5; a possible D gene is TRBD1 (6 bases). Trimming shortened V by 7 bases and J by 1 base, and 13 bases separated the two germline ends. Looked up from germline, CDR1 is MDHEN and CDR2 is SYDVKM. The CDR3 consists of 14 residues. Variable domain in full (rest from reference TRBV28 and TRBJ2-5): DVKVTQSSRYLVKRTGEKVFLECVQDMDHENMFWYRQDPGLGLRLIYFSYDVKMKEKGDIPEGYSVSREKKERFSLILESASTNQTSMYLCASTGDRFQETQYFGPGTRLLVL.

V and J are TRBV20-1 and TRBJ2-1, with 8 bases that match TRBD2. Germline loops: CDR1 DFQATT, CDR2 SNEGSKA (reference sequence). CDR3 length: 15 amino acids. The trim removed 4 bases at V and 3 bases at J, leaving 8 bases unmatched. The chain's CDR3 is CSAIPGTRLYNEQFF. In DNA form, the CDR3 reads TGCAGTGCTATTCCCGGGACTAGGCTCTACAATGAGCAGTTCTTC.

The sample holds a few counts of this clonotype. This chain connects TRBV4-2 to TRBJ2-4; D ambiguous. The CDR3 is 18 amino acids. V dropped 1 base and J dropped 0 bases, with 16 bases sitting between them. Germline V gene lookup returns CDR1 LGHNA and CDR2 YNFKEQ. The CDR3 DNA reads as TGTGCCAGCAGCCAAGTTTCACGGCGACCCCGAGCCAAAAACATTCAGTACTTC. Its protein is CASSQVSRRPRAKNIQYF.

This clonotype was counted many times. This chain's CDR3 is CASSPLGGALVETQYF. CDR3 coding DNA: TGTGCCAGCAGCCCCCTCGGGGGGGCCCTGGTTGAGACCCAGTACTTC. This chain links TRBV28 with TRBJ2-5, with 8 bases that match TRBD2. Germline CDR1 is MDHEN and CDR2 is SYDVKM. The CDR3 loop spans 16 amino acids. V dropped 6 bases and J dropped 5; count of bases not matched to a gene: 14.

This clonotype was seen repeatedly, ten times or more. The V gene is TRBV5-1, the J gene TRBJ2-4, with D unclear. The CDR3 extends over 16 amino acids. The V gene's germline CDR1 is SGHRS and CDR2 YFSETQ. V dropped 4 bases and J dropped 7 bases, with 21 bases sitting between them. CDR3: CASSPSTSLWLNIQYF. CDR3 coding DNA: TGCGCCAGCAGCCCCTCTACCTCCCTGTGGTTGAACATTCAGTACTTC.

J is TRBJ2-7 and V is TRBV7-8; a possible D gene is TRBD1 (5 bases). The CDR3 contains 15 residues. Germline loops: CDR1 SGHVS, CDR2 FQNEAQ. Trimming left V 4 bases short and J 3 bases short, with 16 bases between. CDR3 amino acids: CASSSTGLRVYEQYF. As DNA, the CDR3 is TGTGCCAGCAGCTCAACAGGTTTACGAGTCTACGAGCAGTACTTC.

This clonotype was recorded at least ten times. The chain has TRBV20-1 and TRBJ2-1, with D perhaps being TRBD1 or TRBD2 (5 bases each). Germline-derived CDR1 and CDR2 are DFQATT and SNEGSKA (reference sequence). The CDR3 runs to 17 residues. V lost 1 base and J 0 bases, leaving 16 bases between the germline ends. CDR3 DNA: TGCAGTGCTAGAGTTCTGCCGGGACGGAGCTCCTACAATGAGCAGTTCTTC. This codes for CSARVLPGRSSYNEQFF.

This clonotype was seen many times. The gene calls are TRBV20-1 and TRBJ1-5; weak D call: TRBD1 (6 bases). Trimming took 4 bases from V and 5 from J, leaving 9 bases between them. The CDR3 covers 12 residues. Germline V CDR1 and CDR2: DFQATT, SNEGSKA (reference sequence). Here the CDR3 reads CSANRVDQPQHF. DNA of the CDR3: TGCAGTGCTAACAGGGTAGATCAGCCCCAGCATTTT.

This clonotype was recorded many times. The chain joins TRBV6-1 to TRBJ2-7; 12 positions match TRBD1. The length of the CDR3 is 16 residues. CDR1 and CDR2 (germline): MNHNS, SASEGT. CDR3 coding DNA: TGTGCCAGCAGACCCGTCCCGGGACAGGGGGCGCCCCGGTTGACCGTC. This encodes CASRPVPGQGAPRLTV.

In its sample, this clonotype was seen many times. The chain recombines TRBV6-1 with TRBJ1-3; no reliable D call. Germline CDR1 reads MNHNS; CDR2 reads SASEGT. Deletions cut 6 bases from V and 3 bases from J, with 15 bases between. The CDR3 consists of 15 residues. The CDR3 DNA reads as TGTGCCAGCAGCGTGGACCCCGTAGGTGGAAACACCATATATTTT. Translated: CASSVDPVGGNTIYF.

This chain joins TRBV2 and TRBJ2-4, with 7 bases aligning to TRBD2. V gave up 11 bases and J gave up 3 bases; unmatched junction bases: 7. The germline V gene has CDR1 SNHLY and CDR2 FYNNEI. The CDR3 length is 13 residues. Here the CDR3 reads CALAGEVKNIQYF. The DNA for the CDR3 is TGTGCCCTCGCGGGGGAGGTCAAAAACATTCAGTACTTC.

This clonotype was counted between two and nine times. The V gene is TRBV12-5, the J gene TRBJ2-1; 13 bases align to TRBD2. Germline CDR1 LGHNT, CDR2 FRNRAP. V was pared by 4 bases and J by 4 bases, with 7 bases of the junction left unmatched. The CDR3 runs 17 residues. CDR3 sequence: CASGSPTSGRPYNEQFF. The CDR3 bases are TGTGCTAGTGGTTCCCCGACTAGCGGGAGGCCTTACAATGAGCAGTTCTTC.

This clonotype has more than one count but fewer than ten. The chain joins TRBV7-8 to TRBJ2-5, with 8 bases that match TRBD1. Germline V gene data show CDR1 as SGHVS and CDR2 as FQNEAQ. With 5 bases clipped from V and 3 bases from J, the junction kept 11 bases outside the gene matches. The CDR3 consists of 16 residues. The DNA of the CDR3 is TGTGCCAGCAGCCCACAGGGGGTAACATTAGAAGAGACCCAGTACTTC. This encodes CASSPQGVTLEETQYF.